Presented here are 16 T cell receptor beta chains from one specimen sequenced in a study of cytomegalovirus exposure and HLA in healthy donors. Both 60 Vbeta primers and 13 Jbeta primers went into the PCR. Measured with immunoSEQ multiplex PCR; TCRdb has only the in-frame clones, and not every one. The profile shows 130,000 to 150,000 clones, just under 85% of them singletons. The sample taken for sequencing was PBMCs. The receptors come from a woman aged 55-75 years in good health and CMV-seropositive.

This clone was found a few times. The chain recombines TRBV2 with TRBJ2-7, with TRBD2 as a possible D gene (5 bases). CDR1 is SNHLY and CDR2 is FYNNEI in the germline V gene. The V and J ends lost 2 bases and 0 bases respectively, with 11 bases between them. The CDR3 runs to 15 residues. The CDR3 is CASSESGGSSYEQYF. CDR3 sequence (DNA): TGTGCCAGCAGTGAAAGTGGCGGGTCCTCCTACGAGCAGTACTTC.

V usage is TRBV2 and J usage is TRBJ2-3; 8 bases fit TRBD2. This CDR3 region has 13 residues. Looked up from germline, CDR1 is SNHLY and CDR2 is FYNNEI. The V and J ends lost 6 bases and 6 bases, in that order; junction bases with no gene match: 5. The CDR3 DNA reads as TGTGCCAGCAGGCGGGGGGAGGCGGATACGCAGTATTTT. It codes for CASRRGEADTQYF.

The table lists this clone with a count of one. The chain has TRBV27 and TRBJ2-7; TRBD1 aligns across 9 bases. Germline assignment: CDR1 MNHEY and CDR2 SMNVEV (reference sequence). Trimming cost V 9 bases and J 0 bases; bases outside gene matches: 6. The CDR3 runs to 14 residues. For the CDR3, the DNA is TGTGCCAGTCAACAGGGGGCGAGCTCCTACGAGCAGTACTTC. Protein sequence: CASQQGASSYEQYF.

The chain combines TRBV5-6 with TRBJ2-3, with D possibly TRBD1 on 6 matching bases. V was shortened by 1 base and J by 4 bases, with 13 bases between the two germline ends. The CDR3 totals 15 residues. Germline CDR1 reads SGHDT; CDR2 reads YYEEEE. For the CDR3, the DNA is TGTGCCAGCAGCTTGATAACAGGGAACGCAGATACGCAGTATTTT. Amino acids: CASSLITGNADTQYF.

V and J are TRBV9 and TRBJ2-3; D unclear. V was trimmed by 0 bases and J by 0 bases, leaving 5 bases between them. The CDR3 is 14 amino acids. Germline lookup yields CDR1 SGDLS and CDR2 YYNGEE. This chain's CDR3 is CASSVAGSTDTQYF. The CDR3 region has the DNA TGTGCCAGCAGCGTAGCAGGAAGCACAGATACGCAGTATTTT.

Only a few counts were recorded for this clone. The V call is TRBV2, the J call TRBJ2-6; 7 bases line up with TRBD1. The CDR3 has 15 residues. Trimming at V came to 9 bases and at J to 1 base, leaving 6 bases not matched to a gene. The germline V gene has CDR1 SNHLY and CDR2 FYNNEI. The CDR3 is CASRQGESGANVLTF. CDR3 in DNA: TGTGCCAGTAGGCAGGGGGAATCTGGGGCCAACGTCCTGACTTTC.

The chain recombines TRBV5-6 with TRBJ2-7, with 11 bases lining up with TRBD2. The CDR3 sequence is 15 residues long. After removal of 1 base from V and 6 bases from J, the junction contained 6 bases not matched to a gene. Germline loops: CDR1 SGHDT, CDR2 YYEEEE. In DNA, the CDR3 is TGTGCCAGCAGCTTGAGGGCCGGGACTAGCGGCGAGCAGTACTTC. It specifies CASSLRAGTSGEQYF.

CDR3: CASSSFDEQFF. Written as DNA, the CDR3 is TGTGCCAGCAGTTCGTTCGATGAGCAGTTCTTC. The chain combines TRBV13 with TRBJ2-1, with unresolved D. Looked up from germline, CDR1 is PRHDT and CDR2 is FYEKMQ (reference sequence). The V end was cut by 6 bases, the J end by 8 bases, with 8 bases between. CDR3 length: 11 residues.

The V call is TRBV27, the J call TRBJ2-2, with 8 bases identical to TRBD2. Per the germline V gene, CDR1 is MNHEY and CDR2 is SMNVEV (reference sequence). Losses at the gene ends were 7 bases for V and 7 bases for J; bases not matched to a gene: 8. The CDR3 runs 14 residues. For the CDR3, the DNA is TGTGCCAGCACCCCGGGACTAGAGTTCGGGGAGCTGTTTTTT. This translates into CASTPGLEFGELFF.

The chain uses TRBV6-4 and TRBJ1-5; D is uncertain. V lost 0 bases, J lost 9 bases, and 9 bases lay in between. This CDR3 comprises 13 residues. Germline-derived CDR1 and CDR2 are MRHNA and SNTAGT. The CDR3 DNA reads TGTGCCAGCAGTGACTCGCCTGGAGGGCCCCAGCATTTT. Its translation is CASSDSPGGPQHF.

This CDR3 reads CASIPGTGAPGGELFF. In DNA form, the CDR3 reads TGTGCCAGCATCCCCGGGACAGGGGCCCCCGGGGGGGAGCTGTTTTTT. The chain carries TRBV7-8 and TRBJ2-2; 10 bases fit TRBD1. The CDR3 has 16 residues. Germline V CDR1 and CDR2: SGHVS, FQNEAQ. The junction had 13 bases not matched to a gene; V was cut back by 7 bases and J by 8 bases.

The chain links TRBV6-1 to TRBJ2-5, with 8 bases fitting TRBD1. From germline, CDR1 is MNHNS and CDR2 SASEGT. The CDR3 has 13 amino acids. V lost 10 bases and J lost 4; bases outside the gene matches: 8. The chain's CDR3 is CATQGDLRETQYF. The CDR3 nucleotides read TGTGCCACACAGGGGGATCTACGAGAGACCCAGTACTTC.

The chain employs TRBV7-8 and TRBJ2-7; the D gene is possibly TRBD2 (5 bases). This CDR3 contains 14 residues. Deletions cut 10 bases from V and 1 base from J, with 17 bases between. CDR1 SGHVS and CDR2 FQNEAQ come from the germline V gene. The DNA for the CDR3 is TGTGCCACCCTCCGGAACCGGGGTTCCTACGAGCAGTACTTC. Its translation is CATLRNRGSYEQYF.

The V and J genes are TRBV11-3 and TRBJ2-1, with 9 bases aligning to TRBD2. CDR3 length: 15 residues. Germline V gene data show CDR1 as SGHNT and CDR2 as YENEEA. The J segment lost 6 bases and the V segment lost 5 bases, leaving 8 bases of the junction unmatched. The CDR3 is CASSQALAGTNEQFF. The CDR3 DNA reads TGTGCCAGCAGCCAGGCTCTAGCGGGGACCAATGAGCAGTTCTTC.

V usage is TRBV2 and J usage is TRBJ2-2; TRBD1 might be the D (6 bases). This CDR3 has 16 residues. Trimming shortened V by 5 bases and J by 6 bases, and 19 bases separated the two germline ends. Germline V gene lookup returns CDR1 SNHLY and CDR2 FYNNEI. The CDR3 DNA is TGTGCCAGCAGTCGAATGGGAACAAGGGGGTCCGGGGAGCTGTTTTTT. This translates into CASSRMGTRGSGELFF. The full variable domain, its missing parts supplied by reference TRBV2 and TRBJ2-2, is EPEVTQTPSHQVTQMGQEVILRCVPISNHLYFYWYRQILGQKVEFLVSFYNNEISEKSEIFDDQFSVERPDGSNFTLKIRSTKLEDSAMYFCASSRMGTRGSGELFFGEGSRLTVL.

The sample holds one count of this clone. The chain is built from TRBV4-3 and TRBJ2-3, with TRBD2 matching over 9 bases. The trim removed 3 bases at V and 2 bases at J, leaving 6 bases unmatched. CDR1 and CDR2 (germline): LGHNA, YSLEER. The CDR3 is 16 amino acids. The CDR3 region has the DNA TGCGCCAGCAGCCACCGGCTAGCGGGGCTCACAGATACGCAGTATTTT. It encodes CASSHRLAGLTDTQYF.